This T cell receptor (beta chain) was identified in a study of CD8 T cells in Susac syndrome. Germline CDR1 is SQVTM and CDR2 is ANQGSEA. Trimming shortened V by 4 bases and J by 14 bases, and 12 bases separated the two germline ends. The CDR3 loop spans 10 amino acids. With random hexamers, reverse transcription was performed on about 0.5 to 1 ug of RNA. An immunoSEQ multiplex PCR generated amplified TCR beta CDR3 products spanning 54 Vbeta and 13 Jbeta. Each CDR3 protein is one row after TCRdb ran MiXCR on the immunoSEQ multiplex PCR reads. The data hold approximately 76,000 distinct CDR3 sequences, with less than 95% observed a single time. CD8+ and CD4+ blood T cells underwent TCR beta sequencing. Treatment-naive patients with stable or active relapsing-remitting disease were the multiple sclerosis controls. Negative magnetic isolation gave CD8+ and CD4+ cells; FACS enriched CD8+ TEMRA.

This clonotype was obtained from a human donor with multiple sclerosis. Input material: CD8+ T cells from PBMCs. The V and J genes are TRBV29-1 and TRBJ2-1, with D possibly being TRBD1 (5 bases). The DNA of the CDR3 is TGCAGCGTTGGGGCAGGGTGGAAGTTCTTC. Translated: CSVGAGWKFF.